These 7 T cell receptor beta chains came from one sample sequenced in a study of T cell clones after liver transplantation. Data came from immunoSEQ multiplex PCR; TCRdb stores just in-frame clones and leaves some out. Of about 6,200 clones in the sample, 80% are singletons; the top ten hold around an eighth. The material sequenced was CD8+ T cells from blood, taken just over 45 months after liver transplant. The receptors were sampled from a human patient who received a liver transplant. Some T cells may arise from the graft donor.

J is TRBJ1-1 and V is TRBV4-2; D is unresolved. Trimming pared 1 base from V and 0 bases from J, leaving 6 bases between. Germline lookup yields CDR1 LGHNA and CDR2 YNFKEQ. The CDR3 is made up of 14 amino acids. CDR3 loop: CASSQAGVNTEAFF. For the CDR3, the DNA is TGTGCCAGCAGCCAAGCCGGGGTGAACACTGAAGCTTTCTTT.

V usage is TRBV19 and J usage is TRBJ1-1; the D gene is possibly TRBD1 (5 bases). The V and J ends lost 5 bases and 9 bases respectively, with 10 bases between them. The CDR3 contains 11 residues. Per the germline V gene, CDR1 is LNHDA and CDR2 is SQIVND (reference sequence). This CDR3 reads CASSWTLQAFF. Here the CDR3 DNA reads TGTGCCAGTAGTTGGACACTCCAAGCTTTCTTT.

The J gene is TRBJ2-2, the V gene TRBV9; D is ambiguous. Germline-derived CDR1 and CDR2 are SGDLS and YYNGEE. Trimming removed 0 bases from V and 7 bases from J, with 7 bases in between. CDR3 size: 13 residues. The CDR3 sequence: CASSVAGHGELFF. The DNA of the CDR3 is TGTGCCAGCAGCGTAGCGGGCCACGGGGAGCTGTTTTTT.

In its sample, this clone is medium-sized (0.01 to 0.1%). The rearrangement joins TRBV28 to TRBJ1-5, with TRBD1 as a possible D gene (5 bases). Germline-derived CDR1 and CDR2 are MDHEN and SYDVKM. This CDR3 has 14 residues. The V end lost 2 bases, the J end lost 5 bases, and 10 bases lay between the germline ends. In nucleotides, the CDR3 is TGTGCCAGCAGTTTAAGTCGGGGGTATCAGCCCCAGCATTTT. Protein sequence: CASSLSRGYQPQHF. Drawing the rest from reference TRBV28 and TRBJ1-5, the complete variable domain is DVKVTQSSRYLVKRTGEKVFLECVQDMDHENMFWYRQDPGLGLRLIYFSYDVKMKEKGDIPEGYSVSREKKERFSLILESASTNQTSMYLCASSLSRGYQPQHFGDGTRLSIL.

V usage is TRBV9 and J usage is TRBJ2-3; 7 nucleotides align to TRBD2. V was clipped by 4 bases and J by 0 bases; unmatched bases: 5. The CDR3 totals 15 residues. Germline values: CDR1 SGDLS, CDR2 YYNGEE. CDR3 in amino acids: CASSLNSGSTDTQYF. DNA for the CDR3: TGTGCCAGCAGCCTCAATAGCGGGAGCACAGATACGCAGTATTTT.

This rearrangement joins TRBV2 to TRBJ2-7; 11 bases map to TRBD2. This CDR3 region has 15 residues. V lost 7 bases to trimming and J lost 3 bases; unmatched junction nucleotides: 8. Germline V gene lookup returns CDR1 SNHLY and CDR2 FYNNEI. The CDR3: CASIPRGTSGYEQYF. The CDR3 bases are TGTGCCAGCATCCCTAGGGGGACTAGCGGCTACGAGCAGTACTTC. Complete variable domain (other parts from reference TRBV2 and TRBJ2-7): EPEVTQTPSHQVTQMGQEVILRCVPISNHLYFYWYRQILGQKVEFLVSFYNNEISEKSEIFDDQFSVERPDGSNFTLKIRSTKLEDSAMYFCASIPRGTSGYEQYFGPGTRLTVT.

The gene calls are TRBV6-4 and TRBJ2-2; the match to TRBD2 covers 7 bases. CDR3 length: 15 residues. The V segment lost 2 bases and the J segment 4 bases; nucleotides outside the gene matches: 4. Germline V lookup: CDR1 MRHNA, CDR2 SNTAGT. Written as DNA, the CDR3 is TGTGCCAGCAGTGACGACCCGGGAGGCACCGGGGAGCTGTTTTTT. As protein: CASSDDPGGTGELFF.